The 15 T cell receptor beta chains below come from one sample, sequenced in a study of CD8 T cells in Susac syndrome. RNA, at roughly 0.5 to 1 ug, was reverse transcribed with random hexamers. TCRdb re-derived calls from the immunoSEQ multiplex PCR reads in MiXCR, one entry per CDR3 protein. The data contain more than 95,000 distinct CDR3 sequences, roughly 93% of them singletons. Sample: CD4+ T cells from PBMCs. These receptors were taken from a human donor with multiple sclerosis.

This clonotype was counted once. V is TRBV6-1 and J is TRBJ1-5; D remains ambiguous. The CDR3 loop spans 14 amino acids. V was cut by 5 bases and J by 5 bases, with 13 bases left in between. Germline loops: CDR1 MNHNS, CDR2 SASEGT. CDR3 amino acids: CASSSTGNHQPQHF. The CDR3 DNA sequence: TGTGCCAGCAGTTCCACCGGGAACCATCAGCCCCAGCATTTT.

This clonotype occurred once. The chain employs TRBV30 and TRBJ1-1; no clear D. This CDR3 is 11 amino acids long. Germline V gene sequence: CDR1 GTSNPN, CDR2 SVGIG (reference sequence). Trimming left V 4 bases short and J 8 bases short, with 11 bases between. CDR3 coding DNA: TGTGCCTGGATCGCCTATGGGGAAGCTTTCTTT. It specifies CAWIAYGEAFF.

This sequence joins TRBV27 and TRBJ1-2; 9 positions match TRBD1. CDR1 MNHEY and CDR2 SMNVEV come from the germline V gene (reference sequence). V trimming: 7 bases; J trimming: 8 bases; junction bases outside the gene matches: 14. This CDR3 is 15 amino acids long. CDR3 bases: TGTGCCAGCACCCTCTCGGGACAGGGCGGAGGCGGCTACACCTTC. Residues: CASTLSGQGGGGYTF.

V gene TRBV30 combines with J gene TRBJ2-5; tentatively, D is TRBD1 or TRBD2 (5 bases each). The CDR3 is 11 residues long. The V gene's germline CDR1 is GTSNPN and CDR2 SVGIG (reference sequence). Deletions cut 3 bases from V and 4 bases from J, with 6 bases between. In DNA, the CDR3 is TGTGCCTGGAGGAGGGGAGAGACCCAGTACTTC. Protein product: CAWRRGETQYF.

The chain links TRBV5-1 to TRBJ1-2, with 10 positions matching TRBD1. This CDR3 region has 16 residues. Germline V lookup: CDR1 SGHRS, CDR2 YFSETQ. V shed 0 bases and J 1 base; nucleotides not matched to a gene: 3. CDR3 DNA: TGCGCCAGCAGCTTGGGACAGGGGGCGCGTAACTATGGCTACACCTTC. Translation: CASSLGQGARNYGYTF.

The chain links TRBV6-2 or TRBV6-3 to TRBJ2-1, with 11 bases aligning to TRBD1. V shed 5 bases, J shed 8 bases, and the junction held 5 bases outside the gene matches. The CDR3 is 14 residues long. Germline V gene lookup returns CDR1 MNHEY and CDR2 SVGEGT. CDR3 in amino acids: CASSPDRGPDEQFF. CDR3 in DNA: TGTGCCAGCAGTCCGGACAGGGGGCCGGATGAGCAGTTCTTC.

CDR3 loop: CASSPAPGGEQPQHF. CDR3 in DNA: TGTGCCAGCTCACCAGCCCCAGGGGGGGAACAGCCCCAGCATTTT. V gene TRBV18 combines with J gene TRBJ1-5; TRBD1 aligns across 7 bases. The V gene's germline CDR1 is KGHSH and CDR2 LQKENI. The V gene end was trimmed by 2 bases and the J gene end by 7 bases; junction bases not matched to a gene: 8. The CDR3 extends over 15 amino acids.

The V gene is TRBV12-3 or TRBV12-4, the J gene TRBJ1-6; D gene uncertain. CDR3 length equals 12 residues. Trimming left V 7 bases short and J 6 bases short, with 7 bases between. CDR3 coding DNA: TGTGCCAGCACCACCACTAATTCACCCCTCCACTTT. It yields the protein CASTTTNSPLHF.

The chain combines TRBV3-1 with TRBJ1-6; no reliable D call. The V gene lost 4 bases and the J gene lost 2 bases, with 12 bases spanning the gap. CDR1 LGHDT and CDR2 YNNKEL come from the germline V gene (reference sequence). This CDR3 has 16 amino acids. The chain's CDR3 is CASSPKARTYNSPLHF. The CDR3 DNA reads TGTGCCAGCAGCCCCAAGGCAAGGACCTATAATTCACCCCTCCACTTT.

The V and J genes are TRBV25-1 and TRBJ1-2; possibly TRBD1 for D (5 bases). Trimming removed 2 bases at V and 2 bases at J, with 9 bases between. The CDR3 has 14 amino acids. In germline, CDR1 is MGHDK, CDR2 SYGVNS. CDR3: CASSEQAGNYGYTF. In DNA, the CDR3 is TGTGCCAGCAGTGAACAGGCAGGGAACTATGGCTACACCTTC.

V gene TRBV27 combines with J gene TRBJ1-2; tentatively, D is TRBD1 (6 bases). The CDR3 is made up of 14 amino acids. V lost 5 bases, J lost 7 bases, and 17 bases lay in between. Germline V gene lookup returns CDR1 MNHEY and CDR2 SMNVEV (reference sequence). The CDR3 loop reads CASSNQWGGGGYTF. As DNA, the CDR3 is TGTGCCAGCAGTAATCAGTGGGGGGGCGGTGGCTACACCTTC.

The rearrangement links TRBV30 to TRBJ2-4; unclear D gene. V lost 0 bases and J lost 7, with 10 bases in between. This CDR3 contains 13 residues. Per germline, CDR1 GTSNPN and CDR2 SVGIG (reference sequence). CDR3 region: CAWSVLQFNIQYF. The CDR3 nucleotides are TGTGCCTGGAGTGTACTACAGTTTAACATTCAGTACTTC.

The chain uses TRBV6-2 or TRBV6-3 and TRBJ1-5, with 9 bases that match TRBD1. Per germline, CDR1 MNHEY and CDR2 SVGEGT. Trimming took 5 bases from V and 5 from J; bases not matched to a gene: 13. The length of the CDR3 is 17 residues. The CDR3: CASSPVNFRDRDQPQHF. CDR3 coding DNA: TGTGCCAGCAGTCCAGTTAACTTCCGGGACAGGGATCAGCCCCAGCATTTT.

The rearrangement joins TRBV27 to TRBJ1-5; D call uncertain. Germline V lookup: CDR1 MNHEY, CDR2 SMNVEV (reference sequence). The CDR3 spans 15 residues. The V and J ends lost 5 bases and 7 bases respectively, with 18 bases between them. This chain's CDR3 is CASSPSWVAGQPQHF. Written as DNA, the CDR3 is TGTGCCAGCAGTCCTTCCTGGGTCGCCGGCCAGCCCCAGCATTTT.

This chain connects TRBV5-1 to TRBJ1-1, with 7 bases that match TRBD1. The CDR3 totals 14 residues. The V gene end was trimmed by 7 bases and the J gene end by 1 base; junction bases not matched to a gene: 7. Germline lookup yields CDR1 SGHRS and CDR2 YFSETQ. As DNA, the CDR3 is TGCGCCAGCGGGCTGGGGACAGCGAACACTGAAGCTTTCTTT. Its translation: CASGLGTANTEAFF.